This TCR beta chain stems from a study of PD-1 blockade in classical Hodgkin lymphoma. The table came from immunoSEQ multiplex PCR; TCRdb's copy has only in-frame clones and leaves some out. The data contain 46,000 or so clones, around nine tenths of them singletons. Brentuximab vedotin exposure varied among the patients, all of whom had relapsed after autologous stem cell transplantation. The sample holds one count of this clone. The CDR3 consists of 14 residues. J was trimmed by 6 bases and V by 4 bases; bases with no gene match: 7. Germline values: CDR1 SGDLS, CDR2 YYNGEE. Source: peripheral blood mononuclear cells (PBMCs), taken at baseline. V is TRBV9 and J is TRBJ1-5; 7 positions match TRBD1. This TCR came from a human donor with classical Hodgkin lymphoma. The CDR3 reads CASSPGGTVQPQHF. CDR3 in DNA: TGTGCCAGCAGCCCAGGGGGGACCGTTCAGCCCCAGCATTTT.